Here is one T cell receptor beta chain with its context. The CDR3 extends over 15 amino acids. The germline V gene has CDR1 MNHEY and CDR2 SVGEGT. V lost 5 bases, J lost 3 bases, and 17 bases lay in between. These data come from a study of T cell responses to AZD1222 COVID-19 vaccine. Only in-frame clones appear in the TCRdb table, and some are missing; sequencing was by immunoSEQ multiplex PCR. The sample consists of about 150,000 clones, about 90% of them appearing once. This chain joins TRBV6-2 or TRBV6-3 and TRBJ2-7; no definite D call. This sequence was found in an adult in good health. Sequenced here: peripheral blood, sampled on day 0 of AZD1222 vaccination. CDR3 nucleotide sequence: TGTGCCAGCAGTACCCGATCTGCGTTCAGCTACGAGCAGTACTTC. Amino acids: CASSTRSAFSYEQYF.